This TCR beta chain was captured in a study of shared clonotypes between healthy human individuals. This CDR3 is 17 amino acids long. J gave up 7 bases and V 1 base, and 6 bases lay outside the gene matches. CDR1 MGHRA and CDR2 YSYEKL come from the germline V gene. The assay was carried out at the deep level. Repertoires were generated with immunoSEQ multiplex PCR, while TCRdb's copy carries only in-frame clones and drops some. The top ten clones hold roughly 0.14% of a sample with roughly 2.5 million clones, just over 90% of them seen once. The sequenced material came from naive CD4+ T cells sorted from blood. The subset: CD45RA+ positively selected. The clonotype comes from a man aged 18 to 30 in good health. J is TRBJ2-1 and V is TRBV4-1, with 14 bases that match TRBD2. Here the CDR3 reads CASSQGGTSGSWNEQFF. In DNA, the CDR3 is TGCGCCAGCAGCCAAGGCGGGACTAGCGGGAGTTGGAATGAGCAGTTCTTC.